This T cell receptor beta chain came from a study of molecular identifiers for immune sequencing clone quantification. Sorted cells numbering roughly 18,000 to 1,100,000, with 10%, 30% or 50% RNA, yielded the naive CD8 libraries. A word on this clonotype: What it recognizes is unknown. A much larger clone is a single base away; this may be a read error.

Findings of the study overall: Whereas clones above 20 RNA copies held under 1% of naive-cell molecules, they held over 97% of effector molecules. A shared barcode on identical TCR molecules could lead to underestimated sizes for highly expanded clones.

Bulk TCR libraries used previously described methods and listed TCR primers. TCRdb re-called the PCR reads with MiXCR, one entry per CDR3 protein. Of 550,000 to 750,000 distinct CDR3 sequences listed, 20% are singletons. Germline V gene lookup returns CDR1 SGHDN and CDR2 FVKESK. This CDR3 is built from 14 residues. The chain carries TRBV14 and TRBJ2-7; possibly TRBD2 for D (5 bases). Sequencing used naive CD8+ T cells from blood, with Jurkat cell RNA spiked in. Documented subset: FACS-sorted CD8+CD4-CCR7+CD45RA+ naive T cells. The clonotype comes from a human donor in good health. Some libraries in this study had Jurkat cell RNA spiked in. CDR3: CASSQDLGANVKCF. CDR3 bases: TGTGCCAGCAGCCAAGATCTGGGAGCGAATGTAAAGTGCTTC.